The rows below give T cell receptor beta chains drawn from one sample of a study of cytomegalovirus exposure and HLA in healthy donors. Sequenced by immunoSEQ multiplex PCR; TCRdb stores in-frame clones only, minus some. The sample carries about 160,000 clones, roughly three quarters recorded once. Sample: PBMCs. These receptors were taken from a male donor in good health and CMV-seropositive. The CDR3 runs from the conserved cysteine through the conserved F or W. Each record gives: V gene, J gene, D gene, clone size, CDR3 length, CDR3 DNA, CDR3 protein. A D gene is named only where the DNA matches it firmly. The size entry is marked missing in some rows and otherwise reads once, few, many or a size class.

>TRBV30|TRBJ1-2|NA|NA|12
TGTGCCTGGAGCCCAGGGTTTGGGGGCTACACCTTC
CAWSPGFGGYTF
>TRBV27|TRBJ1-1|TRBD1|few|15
TGTGCCAGCAGTCCGAACAGGGGAATCGGCACTGAAGCTTTCTTT
CASSPNRGIGTEAFF
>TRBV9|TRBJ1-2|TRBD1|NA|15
TGTGCCAGCAGCGTGGGGACAGATCCTTCCTATGGCTACACCTTC
CASSVGTDPSYGYTF
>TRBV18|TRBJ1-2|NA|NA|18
TGTGCCAGCTCACTATTATCCGCAGGCAGCAACTCTAACTATGGCTACACCTTC
CASSLLSAGSNSNYGYTF
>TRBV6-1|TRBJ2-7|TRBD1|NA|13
TGTGCCATCCTGACAGGGGGGGTCTACGAGCAGTACTTC
CAILTGGVYEQYF
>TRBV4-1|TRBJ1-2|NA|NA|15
TGCGCCAGCAGCCAAGATTCCAGGGGCCTCTATGGCTACACCTTC
CASSQDSRGLYGYTF
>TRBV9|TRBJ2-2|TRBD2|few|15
TGTGCCAGCAGTTCGGGGGGGCCGAACACCGGGGAGCTGTTTTTT
CASSSGGPNTGELFF
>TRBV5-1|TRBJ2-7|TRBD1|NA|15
TGCGCCAGCAGCCGGGGGGACAGGGAAATATACGAGCAGTACTTC
CASSRGDREIYEQYF
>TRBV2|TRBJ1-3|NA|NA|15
TGTGCCAGCAGAGTTTACACCACGTTTAGAAACACCATATATTTT
CASRVYTTFRNTIYF
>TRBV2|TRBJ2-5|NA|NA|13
TGTGCCAGCAGTCTCGAGGGCCAAGAGACCCAGTACTTC
CASSLEGQETQYF
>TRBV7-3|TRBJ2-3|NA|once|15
TGTGCCAGCAGCTTATTCGGGGGGCAAGGAGATACGCAGTATTTT
CASSLFGGQGDTQYF
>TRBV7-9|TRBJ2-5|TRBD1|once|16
TGTGCCAGCAGCTCCGCAGACAGGGGTGGGACGGAGACCCAGTACTTC
CASSSADRGGTETQYF
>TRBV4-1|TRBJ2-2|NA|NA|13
TGCGCCAGCAGCCAAGACAGAACCGGGGAGCTGTTTTTT
CASSQDRTGELFF
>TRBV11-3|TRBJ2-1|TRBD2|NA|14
TGTGCCAGCAGCTTAGCGGGGGGTTACAATGAGCAGTTCTTC
CASSLAGGYNEQFF
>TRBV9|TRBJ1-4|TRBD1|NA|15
TGTGCCAGCAGCCCGGGACAGACAACTAATGAAAAACTGTTTTTT
CASSPGQTTNEKLFF
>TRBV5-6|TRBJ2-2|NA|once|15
TGTGCCAGCAGCGCCCGGAGGGAGGCGGTCCGGGAGCTGTTTTTT
CASSARREAVRELFF
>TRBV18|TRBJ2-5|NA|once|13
TGTGCCAGCTCACCAGGCAGGAAAGAGACCCAGTACTTC
CASSPGRKETQYF
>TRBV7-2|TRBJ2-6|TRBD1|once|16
TGTGCCAGCAGCCCTACAGGGGGCTCTGGGGCCAACGTCCTGACTTTC
CASSPTGGSGANVLTF
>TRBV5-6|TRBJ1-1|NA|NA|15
TGTGCCAGCCATCCGCGGGCGCGGAGGAACACTGAAGCTTTCTTT
CASHPRARRNTEAFF
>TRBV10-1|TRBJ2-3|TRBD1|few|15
TGCGCCAGCAGCGCCGGGACAGGGGTTACAGATACGCAGTATTTT
CASSAGTGVTDTQYF
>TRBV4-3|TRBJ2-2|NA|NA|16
TGCGCCAGCAGCCCTGTCGGGGAGTCGAACACCGGGGAGCTGTTTTTT
CASSPVGESNTGELFF
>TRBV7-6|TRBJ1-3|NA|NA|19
TGTGCCAGCAGCTTAGGAGCGGGGCCAGCGGTAGGCTCTGGAAACACCATATATTTT
CASSLGAGPAVGSGNTIYF
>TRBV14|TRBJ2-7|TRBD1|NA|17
TGTGCCAGCAGCCAAGGGATCTTGACAGGGGGCACCTACGAGCAGTACTTC
CASSQGILTGGTYEQYF